This TCR beta chain emerged from a study of T-cell memory formation after mild COVID-19. Study summary: Largely donor-specific sequence clusters came from two donors. Study outcomes and limitations: Contracting clones from day 15 to 85 showed balanced CD4/CD8; later expanders favored CD4+. Mostly located in CM and EM were contracting CD4+ clones, with contracting CD8+ clones located in EMRA.

Note on this clonotype: Its specificity is not known.

This CDR3 is 12 amino acids long. Germline CDR1 SQVTM, CDR2 ANQGSEA. V was clipped by 6 bases and J by 10 bases, with 18 bases between them. Constant-segment primers and 5'RACE yielded cDNA libraries for TCR alpha and TCR beta, each carrying sample barcodes and UMIs. In TCRdb, the 5' RACE reads were re-called with MiXCR into one record per CDR3 protein. Here the sample spans about 430,000 distinct CDR3 sequences, 24% being singletons. The chain is built from TRBV29-1 and TRBJ1-2; a possible D gene is TRBD1 (6 bases). The clonotype was recovered from an adult woman who had mild COVID-19 (a few samples of this study predate the infection). Cell type and time point are not known. The sample comprised PBMCs or a T cell subset sorted from them (not recorded which). The CDR3 region has the DNA TGCAGCGTAACAGGGCTGGACGCTCACTACACCTTC. Amino acid sequence: CSVTGLDAHYTF.